Presented here are 6 T cell receptor beta chains from one specimen sequenced in a study of cytomegalovirus exposure and HLA in healthy donors. PCR amplification relied on 60 Vbeta primers (plus 13 Jbeta primers). Profiling relied on immunoSEQ multiplex PCR, and the TCRdb table lists in-frame clones only, not all of them. The data hold about 47,000 clones, with about 70% observed a single time. Source material: PBMCs. Receptor source: a man in his thirties or forties in good health and CMV-seronegative.

The V call is TRBV5-1, the J call TRBJ2-7; 9 nucleotides line up with TRBD1. After removal of 3 bases from V and 3 bases from J, the junction contained 4 bases not matched to a gene. Germline lookup yields CDR1 SGHRS and CDR2 YFSETQ. CDR3 length: 14 amino acids. This chain's CDR3 is CASSWLGQGYEQYF. DNA for the CDR3: TGCGCCAGCAGCTGGCTGGGACAGGGCTACGAGCAGTACTTC.

Worth noting for this clone: Relative to the germline gene, one junction end is altered; a read error may explain this. This sample includes further DNA sequences coding for the same CDR3. This chain uses TRBV30 with TRBJ1-5; D is unclear. The CDR3 is made up of 12 amino acids. Germline V gene data show CDR1 as GTSNPN and CDR2 as SVGIG (reference sequence). Here the CDR3 reads CAWNSLNQPQHF. The CDR3 DNA is TGTGCGTGGAATTCTTTGAATCAGCCCCAGCATTTT.

By its share, this clone is medium-sized. This chain joins TRBV2 and TRBJ2-7, with D uncertain. The CDR3 is 15 amino acids. Trimming shortened V by 5 bases and J by 2 bases, and 16 bases separated the two germline ends. Germline V gene sequence: CDR1 SNHLY, CDR2 FYNNEI. The CDR3 reads CASSLSGQLAYEQYF. The DNA for the CDR3 is TGTGCCAGCAGTTTGAGTGGGCAGCTTGCCTACGAGCAGTACTTC.

The chain recombines TRBV5-1 with TRBJ2-3; perhaps TRBD1 as D (6 bases). Germline CDR1 is SGHRS and CDR2 is YFSETQ. Trimming took off 4 bases at V and 1 base at J, with 10 bases between the two ends. The CDR3 runs 14 residues. The DNA for the CDR3 is TGCGCCAGCAGCACAAACAGGGGCACAGATACGCAGTATTTT. It specifies CASSTNRGTDTQYF.

The V gene is TRBV4-1, the J gene TRBJ1-4; D gene ambiguous. The V end lost 4 bases, the J end lost 8 bases, and 8 bases lay between the germline ends. CDR1 and CDR2 (germline): MGHRA, YSYEKL. This CDR3 has 12 residues. CDR3 DNA sequence: TGCGCCAGCAGCCTCGACTTCGAAAAACTGTTTTTT. Its protein is CASSLDFEKLFF.

Remarks on this clone: Lacking the conserved final phenylalanine or tryptophan, this CDR3 likely reflects a read error. The gene calls are TRBV5-1 and TRBJ2-2; D gene unclear. The CDR3 has 15 amino acids. Germline V gene lookup returns CDR1 SGHRS and CDR2 YFSETQ. The V end was cut by 4 bases, the J end by 7 bases, with 17 bases between. CDR3 protein: CASSPRATFGGELFV. CDR3 nucleotides: TGCGCCAGCAGCCCACGAGCTACCTTCGGCGGGGAGCTGTTTGTT.